This T cell receptor beta chain was observed in a study of CD8+CD57+ T cells in acquired aplastic anemia. At the level of the study: Across the sorted CD4+ and CD8+ cells, DNA amounts averaged approximately 3 ug. Healthy donors yielded roughly 9.8 million CD4+ cell reads on average. Study-level results: The same twenty-nine CD8+ CDR3 sequences occurred in patients and in controls. Significant differences in CD8+ Simpson's diversity were not observed between patients and controls.

Germline V gene lookup returns CDR1 DFQATT and CDR2 SNEGSKA (reference sequence). This CDR3 has 15 residues. V shed 2 bases, J shed 5 bases, and the junction held 5 bases outside the gene matches. TCR beta VDJ and CDR3 were profiled, and genomic DNA was the template. One entry per CDR3 protein results from TCRdb running MiXCR on the reads. The sample has some 190,000 distinct CDR3 sequences; around 45% are singletons. This clonotype was seen many times. Its antigen is not identified. This TCR derives from a human donor in good health. Sequencing input: sorted CD4+, CD8+, or CD8+CD57+ T cells (not recorded which) from PBMCs. The J gene is TRBJ2-7, the V gene TRBV20-1; 14 bases are a match to TRBD2. CDR3 in DNA: TGCAGTGCTAGACGACTAGCGGGAGGGCGGGACGAGCAGTACTTC. It yields the protein CSARRLAGGRDEQYF.